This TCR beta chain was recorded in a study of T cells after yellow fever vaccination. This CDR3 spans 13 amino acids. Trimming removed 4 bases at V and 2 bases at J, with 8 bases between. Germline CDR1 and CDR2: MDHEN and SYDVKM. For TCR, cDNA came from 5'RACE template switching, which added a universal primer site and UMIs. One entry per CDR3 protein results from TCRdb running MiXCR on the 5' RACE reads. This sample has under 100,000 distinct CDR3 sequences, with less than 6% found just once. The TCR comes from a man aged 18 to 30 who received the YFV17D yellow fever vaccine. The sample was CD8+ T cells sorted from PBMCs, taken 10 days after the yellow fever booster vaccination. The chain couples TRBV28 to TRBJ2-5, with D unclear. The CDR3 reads CASSSPEQETQYF. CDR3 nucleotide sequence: TGTGCCAGCAGTTCGCCAGAGCAAGAGACCCAGTACTTC.